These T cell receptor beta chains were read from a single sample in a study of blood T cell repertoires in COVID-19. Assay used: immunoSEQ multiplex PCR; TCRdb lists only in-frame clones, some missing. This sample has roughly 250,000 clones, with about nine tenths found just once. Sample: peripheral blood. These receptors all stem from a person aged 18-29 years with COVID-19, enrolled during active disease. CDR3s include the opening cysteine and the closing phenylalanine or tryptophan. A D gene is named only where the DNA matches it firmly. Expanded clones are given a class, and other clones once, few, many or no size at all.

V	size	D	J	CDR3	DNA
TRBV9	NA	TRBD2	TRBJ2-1	CASSVVGTTSGSSNEQFF	TGTGCCAGCAGCGTAGTGGGTACGACTAGCGGGAGTTCCAATGAGCAGTTCTTC
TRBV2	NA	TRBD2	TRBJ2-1	CATTGVAGNEQFF	TGTGCCACCACGGGGGTAGCGGGCAATGAGCAGTTCTTC
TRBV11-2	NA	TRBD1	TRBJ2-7	CASSLGGQGHRGTYEQYF	TGTGCCAGCAGCCTAGGGGGACAGGGGCATCGAGGGACCTACGAGCAGTACTTC
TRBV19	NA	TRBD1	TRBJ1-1	CASSKITGVDTEAFF	TGTGCCAGTAGCAAAATAACAGGGGTTGACACTGAAGCTTTCTTT
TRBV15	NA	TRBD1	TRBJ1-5	CATSWGQGSNQPQHF	TGTGCCACCAGCTGGGGACAGGGAAGCAATCAGCCCCAGCATTTT
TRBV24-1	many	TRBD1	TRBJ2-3	CATSVAGGTDTQYF	TGTGCCACCAGTGTCGCAGGGGGAACAGATACGCAGTATTTT
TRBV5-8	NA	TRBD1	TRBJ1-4	CASSLGQGAPREKLFF	TGTGCCAGCAGCTTGGGACAGGGGGCCCCGCGAGAAAAACTGTTTTTT
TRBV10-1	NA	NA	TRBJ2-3	CASSEQGGGTDTQYF	TGCGCCAGCAGTGAACAGGGTGGGGGCACAGATACGCAGTATTTT
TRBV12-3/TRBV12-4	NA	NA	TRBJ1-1	CASTYATEAFF	TGTGCCAGCACCTACGCAACTGAAGCTTTCTTT
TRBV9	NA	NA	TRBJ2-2	CASSTGTSTGELFF	TGTGCCAGCAGCACCGGGACTTCCACCGGGGAGCTGTTTTTT
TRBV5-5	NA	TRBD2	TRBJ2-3	CASSLEAGRADTQYF	TGTGCCAGCAGCTTGGAGGCAGGGAGGGCAGATACGCAGTATTTT
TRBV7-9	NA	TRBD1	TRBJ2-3	CASSLAPRGPGLDTQYF	TGTGCCAGCAGCTTAGCTCCGAGGGGGCCAGGCTTGGATACGCAGTATTTT
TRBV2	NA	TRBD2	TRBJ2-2	CASSPGLNTGELFF	TGTGCCAGCAGTCCGGGACTAAACACCGGGGAGCTGTTTTTT
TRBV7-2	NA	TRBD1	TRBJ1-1	CASSLAQGAGTEAFF	TGTGCCAGCAGCTTAGCTCAGGGGGCTGGCACTGAAGCTTTCTTT
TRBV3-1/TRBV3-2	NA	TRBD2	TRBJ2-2	CASSQEGLAVNTGELFF	TGTGCCAGCAGCCAAGAGGGACTAGCGGTAAACACCGGGGAGCTGTTTTTT
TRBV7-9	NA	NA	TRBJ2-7	CATEGSGRGTYEQYF	TGTGCCACAGAGGGGTCCGGGCGGGGAACCTACGAGCAGTACTTC
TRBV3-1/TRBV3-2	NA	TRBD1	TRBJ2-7	CASSQTGYFVQYF	TGTGCCAGCAGCCAGACAGGGTATTTTGTGCAGTACTTC
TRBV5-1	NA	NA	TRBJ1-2	CASSSGQLRYGYTF	TGCGCCAGCAGCTCAGGACAGCTTCGGTATGGCTACACCTTC
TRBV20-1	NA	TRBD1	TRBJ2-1	CSSGQNNEQFF	TGCAGTTCGGGACAGAACAATGAGCAGTTCTTC
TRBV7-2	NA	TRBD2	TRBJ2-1	CASSLHSGGPSSYNEQFF	TGTGCCAGCAGCTTACATTCGGGAGGCCCCAGCTCCTACAATGAGCAGTTCTTC
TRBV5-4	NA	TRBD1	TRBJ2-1	CASSTDPGQAYNEQFF	TGTGCCAGCAGCACCGACCCGGGACAGGCGTACAATGAGCAGTTCTTC
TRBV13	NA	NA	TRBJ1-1	CASSLGRGEAFF	TGTGCCAGCAGCTTAGGCCGCGGTGAAGCTTTCTTT
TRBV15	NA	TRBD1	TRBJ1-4	CATSRDYGTATNEKLFF	TGTGCCACCAGCAGAGATTACGGGACAGCAACTAATGAAAAACTGTTTTTT
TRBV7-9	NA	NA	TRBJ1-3	CASSLPGGGNTIYF	TGTGCCAGCAGCCTACCGGGGGGAGGAAACACCATATATTTT
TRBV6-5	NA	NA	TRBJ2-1	CASTERGPEFF	TGTGCCAGCACCGAACGAGGGCCGGAGTTCTTC
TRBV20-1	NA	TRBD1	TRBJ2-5	CSASTGAETQYF	TGCAGTGCTAGTACAGGGGCAGAGACCCAGTACTTC
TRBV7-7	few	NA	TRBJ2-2	CASSTGPATGELFF	TGTGCCAGCAGCACAGGACCGGCGACCGGGGAGCTGTTTTTT
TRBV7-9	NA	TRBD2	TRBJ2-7	CASSLPSGAYEQYF	TGTGCCAGCAGCTTACCTAGCGGTGCCTACGAGCAGTACTTC
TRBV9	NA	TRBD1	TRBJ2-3	CASSVGTGGTDTQYF	TGTGCCAGCAGCGTGGGGACAGGGGGCACAGATACGCAGTATTTT
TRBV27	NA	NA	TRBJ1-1	CASSHQEDTEAFF	TGTGCCAGCAGTCATCAGGAGGACACTGAAGCTTTCTTT
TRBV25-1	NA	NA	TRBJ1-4	CASSVRIGGTNEKLFF	TGTGCCAGCAGTGTCAGGATCGGGGGAACTAATGAAAAACTGTTTTTT
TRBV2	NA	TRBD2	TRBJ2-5	CASSGLAGGAQETQYF	TGTGCCAGCAGCGGACTAGCCGGAGGGGCGCAAGAGACCCAGTACTTC
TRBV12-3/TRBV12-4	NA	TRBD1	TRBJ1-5	CASSRDREQPQHF	TGTGCCAGCAGTAGAGACAGGGAGCAGCCCCAGCATTTT
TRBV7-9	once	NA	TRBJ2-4	CASSLGGTKNIQYF	TGTGCCAGCAGCTTAGGAGGGACCAAAAACATTCAGTACTTC
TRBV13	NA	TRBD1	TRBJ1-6	CASSRTGGRYNSPLHF	TGTGCCAGCAGCCGTACAGGGGGCAGGTATAATTCACCCCTCCACTTT
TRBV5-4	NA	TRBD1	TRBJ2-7	CASSSGQGVNEQYF	TGTGCCAGCAGCTCGGGACAGGGGGTCAACGAGCAGTACTTC
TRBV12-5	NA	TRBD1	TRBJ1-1	CASSRDSNMNTEAFF	TGTGCTAGTTCGAGGGACAGTAACATGAACACTGAAGCTTTCTTT
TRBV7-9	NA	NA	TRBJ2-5	CASSTHLQIQETQYF	TGTGCCAGCAGCACCCACCTACAGATCCAAGAGACCCAGTACTTC
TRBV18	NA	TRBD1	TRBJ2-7	CASSPGGTGYEQYF	TGTGCCAGCTCACCTGGTGGGACAGGGTACGAGCAGTACTTC
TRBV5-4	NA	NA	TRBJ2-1	CASSLAQGGAYNEQFF	TGTGCCAGCAGCTTGGCCCAGGGGGGCGCCTACAATGAGCAGTTCTTC
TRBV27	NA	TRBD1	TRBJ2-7	CASSLSGTGGYEQYF	TGTGCCAGCAGTTTATCTGGGACAGGGGGGTACGAGCAGTACTTC
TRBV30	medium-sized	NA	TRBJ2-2	CAWSVVGLPTGELFF	TGTGCCTGGAGCGTAGTCGGACTACCCACCGGGGAGCTGTTTTTT
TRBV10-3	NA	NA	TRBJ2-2	CAISEPGLTLQGELFF	TGTGCCATCAGTGAGCCGGGACTCACCCTTCAAGGGGAGCTGTTTTTT
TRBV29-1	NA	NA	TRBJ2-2	CSAHMNTGELFF	TGCAGCGCTCACATGAACACCGGGGAGCTGTTTTTT
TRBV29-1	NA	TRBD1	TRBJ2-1	CSVEDDRGRNEQFF	TGCAGCGTTGAAGACGACAGGGGTCGAAATGAGCAGTTCTTC
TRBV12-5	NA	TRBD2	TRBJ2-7	CASGLLRESDYEQYF	TGTGCTAGTGGTTTGTTGCGGGAGTCGGATTACGAGCAGTACTTC
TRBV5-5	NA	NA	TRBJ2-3	CASSLGVSDTQYF	TGTGCCAGCAGCTTGGGAGTGTCAGATACGCAGTATTTT
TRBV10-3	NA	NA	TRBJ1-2	CAISPVGGPTRGYTF	TGTGCCATCAGTCCCGTGGGGGGGCCGACGCGGGGCTACACCTTC
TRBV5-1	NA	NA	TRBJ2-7	CASSLGILNPYEQYF	TGCGCCAGCAGCTTGGGCATTCTAAACCCTTACGAGCAGTACTTC
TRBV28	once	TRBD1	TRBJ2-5	CASSTPPTGLETQYF	TGTGCCAGCAGTACCCCCCCGACAGGGTTAGAGACCCAGTACTTC
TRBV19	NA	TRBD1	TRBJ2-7	CASTSTSPQGTASYEQYF	TGTGCCAGTACCTCAACCTCACCCCAGGGGACAGCGTCCTACGAGCAGTACTTC
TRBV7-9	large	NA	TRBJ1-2	CASSPRTRYGYTF	TGTGCCAGCAGCCCTCGAACTCGCTATGGCTACACCTTC
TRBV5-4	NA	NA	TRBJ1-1	CASSFQGTEAFF	TGTGCCAGCAGCTTCCAGGGTACTGAAGCTTTCTTT
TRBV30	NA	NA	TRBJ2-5	CAWSVQGGYATQYF	TGTGCCTGGAGTGTACAGGGAGGGTACGCGACCCAGTACTTC